The entry below describes one T cell receptor beta chain. The table came from immunoSEQ multiplex PCR; TCRdb's copy has only in-frame clones and leaves some out. The profile shows over 100,000 clones, roughly 90% of them singletons. CDR1 is MGHRA, CDR2 YSYEKL, per germline. V was cut by 2 bases and J by 4 bases, with 14 bases left in between. CDR3 size: 15 residues. This specimen belongs to a study of blood T cell repertoires in COVID-19. In the study overall: The United States, Italy and Spain provided the acute and convalescent COVID-19 samples.

The chain uses TRBV4-1 and TRBJ2-5; the D gene is possibly TRBD1 (6 bases). The sequence derives from a human donor with acute or convalescent COVID-19. The donor label of this sample is uncertain. Sequences were obtained from peripheral blood. In DNA form, the CDR3 reads TGCGCCAGCAGCCAACTTGCAGGGGTAGGAGAGACCCAGTACTTC. It specifies CASSQLAGVGETQYF.